Listed here are 13 T cell receptor beta chains from one sample, sequenced in a study of response to subunit inactivated influenza vaccine. TCRdb re-called the RT-PCR reads through MiXCR, storing one row per CDR3 protein. The sample consists of under 950,000 distinct CDR3 sequences, about 20% of them appearing once. Source: PBMCs from blood, taken roughly 5 days after vaccination. The receptors originated from a man aged 50 to 59 who received an inactivated influenza vaccine.

This clonotype has just a few counts. The chain combines TRBV27 with TRBJ2-3; D gene ambiguous. Germline CDR1 MNHEY, CDR2 SMNVEV (reference sequence). V was trimmed by 5 bases and J by 1 base, leaving 10 bases between them. This CDR3 is 14 amino acids long. CDR3 sequence: CASSQIRGTDTQYF. The CDR3 coding sequence is TGTGCCAGCAGTCAGATCCGGGGCACAGATACGCAGTATTTT.

This clonotype was recorded a few times. The chain links TRBV20-1 to TRBJ1-1, with 8 bases matching TRBD1. CDR3 length: 14 residues. Germline CDR1 is DFQATT and CDR2 is SNEGSKA (reference sequence). Trimming at V came to 6 bases and at J to 0 bases, leaving 6 bases not matched to a gene. Here the CDR3 reads CSARDRLLNTEAFF. The CDR3 DNA sequence: TGCAGTGCCCGGGACAGGTTGTTGAACACTGAAGCTTTCTTT.

This chain links TRBV9 with TRBJ2-1; TRBD1 agrees at 7 bases. This CDR3 has 14 residues. From germline, CDR1 is SGDLS and CDR2 YYNGEE. With 7 bases clipped from V and 3 bases from J, the junction kept 7 bases outside the gene matches. CDR3 sequence (DNA): TGTGCCAGCGCCACCGGACAGGTCTACAATGAGCAGTTCTTC. It is translated as CASATGQVYNEQFF.

The sample holds a few counts of this clonotype. The rearrangement uses TRBV20-1 and TRBJ2-3; D not resolved. The V end was cut by 3 bases, the J end by 0 bases, with 7 bases between. Germline-derived CDR1 and CDR2 are DFQATT and SNEGSKA (reference sequence). The length of the CDR3 is 13 residues. The DNA of the CDR3 is TGCAGTGCTAGGTCCTCTAGCACAGATACGCAGTATTTT. Translated, it gives CSARSSSTDTQYF.

V and J are TRBV7-8 and TRBJ1-4; D may be TRBD1 (6 bases). Germline loops: CDR1 SGHVS, CDR2 FQNEAQ. Trimming took off 4 bases at V and 0 bases at J, with 9 bases between the two ends. The CDR3 has 15 amino acids. The CDR3 bases are TGTGCCAGCAGCTCCTACAGGGCAACTAATGAAAAACTGTTTTTT. It specifies CASSSYRATNEKLFF.

This clonotype has a single count. This sequence joins TRBV18 and TRBJ2-5; TRBD2 matches 7 bases. The germline V gene encodes CDR1 KGHSH and CDR2 LQKENI. The CDR3 is 18 amino acids. The trim removed 3 bases at V and 4 bases at J, leaving 17 bases unmatched. The chain's CDR3 is CASSPDRLRLARGETQYF. CDR3 in DNA: TGTGCCAGCTCACCGGATCGGCTCAGACTAGCCAGAGGAGAGACCCAGTACTTC.

The CDR3 sequence is CASSYRQGSHEQYF. CDR3 bases: TGCGCCAGCAGCTACAGACAGGGGTCCCACGAGCAGTACTTC. The chain combines TRBV5-1 with TRBJ2-7, with 8 bases identical to TRBD1. There are 14 residues in the CDR3. Germline V CDR1 and CDR2: SGHRS, YFSETQ. The J segment lost 5 bases and the V segment lost 3 bases, leaving 7 bases of the junction unmatched.

This clonotype was detected only a few times. This chain joins TRBV29-1 and TRBJ1-2, with TRBD1 matching over 7 bases. The trim removed 0 bases at V and 0 bases at J, leaving 4 bases unmatched. This CDR3 has 15 amino acids. Per the germline V gene, CDR1 is SQVTM and CDR2 is ANQGSEA. CDR3 sequence (DNA): TGCAGCGTTGAAGATCCCAGGGGGACTAACTATGGCTACACCTTC. Translating it yields CSVEDPRGTNYGYTF.

This clonotype was observed a handful of times. The rearrangement uses TRBV20-1 and TRBJ2-1; D uncertain. Germline V gene sequence: CDR1 DFQATT, CDR2 SNEGSKA (reference sequence). This CDR3 spans 12 amino acids. V lost 0 bases and J 10 bases, leaving 10 bases between the germline ends. The CDR3 spells CSARDLWLEQFF. CDR3 coding DNA: TGCAGTGCTAGAGATCTTTGGTTGGAGCAGTTCTTC.

This clonotype was detected only a few times. V gene TRBV10-3 combines with J gene TRBJ1-6; a weak D match, TRBD1 (5 bases). The CDR3 runs to 16 residues. Between the trimmed V and J ends, which lost 2 bases and 8 bases, there was a span of 16 bases. Germline-derived CDR1 and CDR2 are ENHRY and SYGVKD. For the CDR3, the DNA is TGTGCCATCAGTGAGCCCCGGCTGGGGCGCGATTCACCCCTCCACTTT. Amino acid sequence: CAISEPRLGRDSPLHF.

This clonotype was detected many times. The CDR3 protein is CASSLDPKNIQYF. CDR3 DNA: TGTGCCAGCAGCTTAGACCCGAAAAACATTCAGTACTTC. The V and J genes are TRBV7-2 and TRBJ2-4; D is ambiguous. CDR3 length: 13 amino acids. The ends were cut back, 1 base at V and 4 bases at J, with 5 bases in the middle. Per the germline V gene, CDR1 is SGHTA and CDR2 is FQGNSA.

The chain combines TRBV12-3 or TRBV12-4 with TRBJ1-6, with 10 bases matching TRBD1. Trimming removed 10 bases from V and 0 bases from J; junction bases left unmatched: 9. The CDR3 extends over 17 amino acids. CDR3 loop: CANPGQGIHSYNSPLHF. In nucleotides, the CDR3 is TGTGCCAACCCGGGACAGGGGATTCACTCCTATAATTCACCCCTCCACTTT.

This clonotype showed up many times. This chain joins TRBV20-1 and TRBJ1-6, with TRBD1 as a possible D gene (5 bases). Germline V gives CDR1 DFQATT, CDR2 SNEGSKA (reference sequence). Trimming removed 4 bases at V and 6 bases at J, with 10 bases between. The CDR3 totals 13 residues. CDR3 sequence reads: CSANRDGNSPLHF. CDR3 sequence (DNA): TGCAGTGCTAACCGGGACGGTAATTCACCCCTCCACTTT.